One and the same sample provided the 3 T cell receptor beta chains below, sequenced in a study of technical replicates of blood from several donors (dated by TCRdb to about 2017). Libraries came from the immunoSEQ multiplex PCR assay. TCRdb limited this immuneACCESS table to in-frame rearrangements with V and J called. A share of clones is missing; checked studies link under half to unresolved V genes, and the rest is unexplained. This sample lists under 85,000 clones; approximately 92% were detected once. The ten largest clones take up roughly 0.37% of the sample. The specimen sequenced was T cells isolated from PBMCs. These receptor sequences come from a human donor in good health. Some clones in this sample may be carry-over from other donors' samples.

V is TRBV7-9 and J is TRBJ1-5; 7 nucleotides align to TRBD1. This CDR3 is 15 amino acids long. Germline CDR1 is SEHNR and CDR2 is FQNEAQ (reference sequence). V dropped 5 bases and J dropped 5; count of bases not matched to a gene: 9. The CDR3 coding sequence is TGTGCCAGCAGCCCCGTTACAGGGGTGGATCAGCCCCAGCATTTT. This gives the protein CASSPVTGVDQPQHF.

This clone was detected only once. The chain links TRBV30 to TRBJ1-1; D is undetermined. Germline CDR1 is GTSNPN and CDR2 is SVGIG (reference sequence). V was shortened by 1 base and J by 3 bases, with 9 bases between the two germline ends. The CDR3 covers 13 residues. The CDR3 is CAWSESSDTEAFF. The CDR3 DNA follows: TGTGCCTGGAGTGAATCCAGTGACACTGAAGCTTTCTTT.

CDR3 bases: TGCGCCAGCAGCCAACGTGACAGGGGGGTCAGTGAGCAGTTCTTC. Protein sequence: CASSQRDRGVSEQFF. The rearrangement uses TRBV4-1 and TRBJ2-1; 9 bases are a match to TRBD1. The CDR3 has 15 amino acids. J was trimmed by 9 bases and V by 2 bases; bases with no gene match: 8. Germline CDR1 and CDR2: MGHRA and YSYEKL.